The 10 T cell receptor beta chains reported below all come from one sample, sequenced in a study of shared clonotypes between healthy human individuals. Repertoires were generated with immunoSEQ multiplex PCR, while TCRdb's copy carries only in-frame clones and drops some. The sample has about 800,000 clones, approximately 96% seen once. Cells designated naive CD8 were CD45RO-negative and were positively selected for CCR7, with terminally differentiated effector memory CD45RA+ cells excluded. Sample: naive CD8+ T cells sorted from blood. These receptors originate from a man aged 25-45 years in good health.

This chain uses TRBV30 with TRBJ2-2; 12 positions match TRBD2. The CDR3 loop spans 15 amino acids. Germline V CDR1 and CDR2: GTSNPN, SVGIG (reference sequence). J lost 5 bases, V lost 4 bases, and 5 bases had no gene match. This chain's CDR3 is CAWTKTSGRTGELFF. CDR3 nucleotide sequence: TGTGCCTGGACCAAGACTAGCGGGAGAACCGGGGAGCTGTTTTTT.

This chain links TRBV2 with TRBJ2-7; D possibly corresponds to TRBD2 (6 bases). This CDR3 comprises 15 residues. Germline CDR1 is SNHLY and CDR2 is FYNNEI. V lost 4 bases, J lost 2 bases, and 15 bases lay in between. The CDR3 here is CASSAGREFPYEQYF. The CDR3 region has the DNA TGTGCCAGCAGTGCTGGCCGGGAGTTCCCCTACGAGCAGTACTTC.

This chain joins TRBV25-1 and TRBJ2-3, with D perhaps matching TRBD1 (5 bases). Germline V gene sequence: CDR1 MGHDK, CDR2 SYGVNS. Deletions cut 2 bases from V and 0 bases from J, with 6 bases between. The CDR3 is 14 residues long. This chain's CDR3 is CASSEKGSTDTQYF. CDR3 bases: TGTGCCAGCAGTGAAAAGGGGAGCACAGATACGCAGTATTTT.

The chain links TRBV5-4 to TRBJ2-5, with D possibly TRBD1 on 6 matching bases. CDR3 length equals 14 residues. The V and J ends lost 4 bases and 4 bases respectively, with 14 bases between them. The germline V gene encodes CDR1 SGHNT and CDR2 YYREEE (reference sequence). CDR3 amino acids: CASSHRVVGETQYF. CDR3 nucleotide sequence: TGTGCCAGCAGCCACAGGGTTGTGGGAGAGACCCAGTACTTC. Variable domain in full (rest from reference TRBV5-4 and TRBJ2-5): ETGVTQSPTHLIKTRGQQVTLRCSSQSGHNTVSWYQQALGQGPQFIFQYYREEENGRGNFPPRFSGLQFPNYSSELNVNALELDDSALYLCASSHRVVGETQYFGPGTRLLVL.

With regard to this clone: The sample holds other DNA sequences that translate to the same CDR3. The J gene is TRBJ2-3, the V gene TRBV9; 7 positions match TRBD2. V lost 0 bases, J lost 4 bases, and 5 bases stayed unmatched. The germline gives CDR1 SGDLS, CDR2 YYNGEE. The CDR3 has 15 residues. CDR3 nucleotides: TGTGCCAGCAGCGTAGCTGGACTAGTCGCAGATACGCAGTATTTT. This codes for CASSVAGLVADTQYF.

This chain uses TRBV27 with TRBJ2-6, with 7 bases lining up with TRBD1. The J segment lost 0 bases and the V segment lost 5 bases, leaving 10 bases of the junction unmatched. Germline V gene lookup returns CDR1 MNHEY and CDR2 SMNVEV (reference sequence). The CDR3 runs to 18 residues. CDR3 nucleotide sequence: TGTGCCAGCAGTCCCGCGGGCAGGGGGAGCTCTGGGGCCAACGTCCTGACTTTC. Translating gives CASSPAGRGSSGANVLTF.

V usage is TRBV27 and J usage is TRBJ2-7, with 13 bases lining up with TRBD2. The CDR3 covers 16 residues. With V trimmed by 4 bases and J by 2 bases, 5 bases remained unmatched. The germline V gene has CDR1 MNHEY and CDR2 SMNVEV (reference sequence). The CDR3 is CASSSEGTSGTYEQYF. DNA for the CDR3: TGTGCCAGCAGTTCAGAGGGGACTAGCGGGACCTACGAGCAGTACTTC.

The chain carries TRBV5-6 and TRBJ2-7; either TRBD1 or TRBD2 may fit D (5 bases each). V was cut by 4 bases and J by 0 bases, with 17 bases left in between. The CDR3 is 16 residues long. Per germline, CDR1 SGHDT and CDR2 YYEEEE. The CDR3 DNA sequence: TGTGCCAGCAGCCCTGGACATGGGGAGATCTCCTACGAGCAGTACTTC. As protein: CASSPGHGEISYEQYF. Full variable domain (outside the CDR3, taken from reference TRBV5-6 and TRBJ2-7): DAGVTQSPTHLIKTRGQQVTLRCSPKSGHDTVSWYQQALGQGPQFIFQYYEEEERQRGNFPDRFSGHQFPNYSSELNVNALLLGDSALYLCASSPGHGEISYEQYFGPGTRLTVT.

This chain uses TRBV6-5 with TRBJ1-1, with D uncertain. From germline, CDR1 is MNHEY and CDR2 SVGAGI. The CDR3 consists of 14 residues. Trimming removed 3 bases from V and 7 bases from J, with 15 bases in between. The CDR3 bases are TGTGCCAGCAGTTATGGAGGGTCACCCCTTGAAGCTTTCTTT. It encodes CASSYGGSPLEAFF.

This sequence joins TRBV2 and TRBJ2-7; D might be TRBD1 (6 bases). This CDR3 is 13 amino acids long. Germline V gene sequence: CDR1 SNHLY, CDR2 FYNNEI. V dropped 3 bases and J dropped 2 bases, with 8 bases sitting between them. CDR3 protein: CASSEGTPYEQYF. The CDR3 region has the DNA TGTGCCAGCAGTGAGGGGACACCCTACGAGCAGTACTTC.